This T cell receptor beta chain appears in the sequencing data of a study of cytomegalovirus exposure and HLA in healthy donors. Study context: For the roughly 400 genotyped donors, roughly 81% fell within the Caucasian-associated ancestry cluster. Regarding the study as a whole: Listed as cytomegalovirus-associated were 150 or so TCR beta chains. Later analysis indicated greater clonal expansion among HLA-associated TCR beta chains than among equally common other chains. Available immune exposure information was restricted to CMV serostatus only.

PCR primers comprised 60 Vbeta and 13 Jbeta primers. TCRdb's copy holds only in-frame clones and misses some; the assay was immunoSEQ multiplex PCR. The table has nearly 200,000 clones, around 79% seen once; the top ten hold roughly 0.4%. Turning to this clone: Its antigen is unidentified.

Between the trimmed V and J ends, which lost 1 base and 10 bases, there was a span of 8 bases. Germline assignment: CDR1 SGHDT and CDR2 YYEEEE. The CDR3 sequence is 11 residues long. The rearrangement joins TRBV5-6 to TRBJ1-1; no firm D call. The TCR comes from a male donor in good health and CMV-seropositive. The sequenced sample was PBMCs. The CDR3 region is CASSLLGRAFF. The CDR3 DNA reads TGTGCCAGCAGCTTGCTTGGGAGAGCTTTCTTT. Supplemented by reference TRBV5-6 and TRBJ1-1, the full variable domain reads DAGVTQSPTHLIKTRGQQVTLRCSPKSGHDTVSWYQQALGQGPQFIFQYYEEEERQRGNFPDRFSGHQFPNYSSELNVNALLLGDSALYLCASSLLGRAFFGQGTRLTVV.